This TCR beta chain was recorded in a study of cytotoxic CD8 clonotypes in ibrutinib-treated CLL. Sequencing was performed with immunoSEQ multiplex PCR; in TCRdb, only in-frame clones are kept and a portion is missing. The sample has about 140,000 clones, around 93% seen once. The CDR3 contains 13 residues. V shed 7 bases and J shed 3 bases, with 15 bases lying between them. Germline V lookup: CDR1 SQVTM, CDR2 ANQGSEA. This clonotype was sampled from a human donor with chronic lymphocytic leukemia. The specimen comprised PBMCs, sampled after 12 months of ibrutinib treatment. The chain employs TRBV29-1 and TRBJ1-1; D might be TRBD1 (6 bases). The CDR3: CSGAQGFDTEAFF. The CDR3 region has the DNA TGCAGCGGCGCGCAGGGGTTCGACACTGAAGCTTTCTTT.